One T cell receptor (beta chain) is described in this entry. The data belong to a study of T-cell reconstitution after alpha-beta-depleted transplantation in children. The library targeted TCRbeta and was prepared with unique molecular identifiers. TCRdb reprocessed the PCR reads via MiXCR and lists one record per CDR3 protein. Of about 610,000 distinct CDR3 sequences in the sample, under 12% were seen once. The CDR3 runs 15 residues. Germline V gene lookup returns CDR1 SGHTA and CDR2 FQGTGA. V lost 6 bases, J lost 1 base, and 5 bases stayed unmatched. The clonotype comes from a human donor who donated a stem cell graft to a child with acute myeloid leukemia. The source material was PBMCs from the stem cell graft donor, sampled from the stem cell graft. The genes are TRBV7-3 and TRBJ2-3, with 9 positions matching TRBD1. CDR3 in DNA: TGTGCCAGCAGTTTCAACAGGGGGCGCACAGATACGCAGTATTTT. It encodes CASSFNRGRTDTQYF.